Listed here are 19 T cell receptor beta chains from one sample, sequenced in a study of blood T cell repertoires in COVID-19. TCRdb's copy holds only in-frame clones and misses some; the assay was immunoSEQ multiplex PCR. This sample carries 200,000 to 250,000 clones, 70% to 85% of them seen once, and the ten largest clones take roughly 7%. The sequenced sample was peripheral blood. The receptors come from an elderly woman with COVID-19, enrolled during active disease.

The chain couples TRBV9 to TRBJ2-5; 12 positions match TRBD2. J was trimmed by 5 bases and V by 3 bases; bases with no gene match: 2. The length of the CDR3 is 14 residues. From germline, CDR1 is SGDLS and CDR2 YYNGEE. This CDR3 reads CASSGLAGGETQYF. In DNA form, the CDR3 reads TGTGCCAGCAGCGGGCTAGCGGGGGGGGAGACCCAGTACTTC.

As DNA, the CDR3 is TGTGCCAGTAGTATAACCCCGCGGGGATTCGATGGCTACACCTTC. Protein sequence: CASSITPRGFDGYTF. The chain uses TRBV19 and TRBJ1-2; D ambiguous. The CDR3 runs to 15 residues. Trimming removed 2 bases at V and 6 bases at J, with 16 bases between. The germline V gene has CDR1 LNHDA and CDR2 SQIVND (reference sequence).

The V call is TRBV3-1 (or the pseudogene TRBV3-2), the J call TRBJ1-2, with 7 bases fitting TRBD1. Germline values: CDR1 LGHDT, CDR2 YNNKEL (reference sequence). The CDR3 sequence is 16 residues long. V lost 4 bases to trimming and J lost 0 bases; unmatched junction nucleotides: 8. CDR3 loop: CASSPHWDSSNYGYTF. CDR3 nucleotide sequence: TGTGCCAGCAGCCCGCACTGGGACAGCTCTAACTATGGCTACACCTTC.

The J gene is TRBJ1-1, the V gene TRBV27; perhaps TRBD1 as D (5 bases). With 6 bases removed from V and 4 bases from J, the gap between germline ends came to 12 bases. This CDR3 has 13 residues. In germline, CDR1 is MNHEY, CDR2 SMNVEV (reference sequence). CDR3 DNA: TGTGCCAGCAGGGTGCAGGGAGGCACTGAAGCTTTCTTT. Amino acid sequence: CASRVQGGTEAFF.

The CDR3 loop is CASGLALPGTQLDTDTQYF. The CDR3 region has the DNA TGTGCTAGTGGTTTGGCCCTCCCCGGGACACAATTAGACACAGATACGCAGTATTTT. The rearrangement links TRBV12-5 to TRBJ2-3, with TRBD1 as a possible D gene (6 bases). V lost 1 base and J 2 bases, leaving 22 bases between the germline ends. Germline CDR1 is LGHNT and CDR2 is FRNRAP. CDR3 length: 19 amino acids.

This clone was observed once. The genes are TRBV7-9 and TRBJ1-1; no clear D. The V and J ends lost 2 bases and 4 bases respectively, with 11 bases between them. The CDR3 sequence is 14 residues long. Germline loops: CDR1 SEHNR, CDR2 FQNEAQ (reference sequence). The DNA for the CDR3 is TGTGCCAGCAGCTTACGGGAATGGAGCACTGAAGCTTTCTTT. This codes for CASSLREWSTEAFF.

The chain has TRBV7-9 and TRBJ2-1, with a possible D match to TRBD2 (5 bases). This CDR3 region has 14 residues. V lost 6 bases and J 0 bases, leaving 9 bases between the germline ends. Germline loops: CDR1 SEHNR, CDR2 FQNEAQ (reference sequence). CDR3 amino acids: CASSGGTSYNEQFF. DNA of the CDR3: TGTGCCAGCAGTGGAGGAACCTCCTACAATGAGCAGTTCTTC.

This chain links TRBV6-2 or TRBV6-3 with TRBJ1-6; unclear D gene. The V gene lost 5 bases and the J gene lost 10 bases, with 12 bases spanning the gap. The CDR3 runs to 13 residues. Germline loops: CDR1 MNHEY, CDR2 SVGEGT. In DNA form, the CDR3 reads TGTGCCAGCAGTCTAAACCCACGATCACCCCTCCACTTT. Translating it yields CASSLNPRSPLHF.

This sequence joins TRBV5-5 and TRBJ2-7; no reliable D call. The CDR3 runs 15 residues. V was cut by 0 bases and J by 1 base, with 11 bases left in between. The germline V gene encodes CDR1 SGHKS and CDR2 YYEKEE (reference sequence). CDR3 sequence (DNA): TGTGCCAGCAGCTTGGGCAATGTGGCATCCTACGAGCAGTACTTC. Translation gives CASSLGNVASYEQYF.

The V and J genes are TRBV5-1 and TRBJ2-7; the match to TRBD2 covers 13 bases. Germline assignment: CDR1 SGHRS and CDR2 YFSETQ. The ends lost 4 bases at V and 6 bases at J; junction bases unmatched: 4. The CDR3 spans 14 residues. The CDR3 sequence: CASSPGLAGIEQYF. The CDR3 bases are TGCGCCAGCAGCCCGGGACTAGCGGGGATCGAGCAGTACTTC. The full variable domain, with the rest looked up from reference TRBV5-1 and TRBJ2-7, is KAGVTQTPRYLIKTRGQQVTLSCSPISGHRSVSWYQQTPGQGLQFLFEYFSETQRNKGNFPGRFSGRQFSNSRSEMNVSTLELGDSALYLCASSPGLAGIEQYFGPGTRLTVT.

The CDR3 nucleotides are TGTGCCAGCAGCTTCCTTTTTAGGCGGGGGCCTAGCACAGATACGCAGTATTTT. Its translation: CASSFLFRRGPSTDTQYF. The V call is TRBV7-9, the J call TRBJ2-3; tentative D call: TRBD2 (7 bases). The length of the CDR3 is 18 residues. The V gene's germline CDR1 is SEHNR and CDR2 FQNEAQ (reference sequence). V shed 3 bases and J shed 0 bases, with 19 bases lying between them.

This clone was seen once. V usage is TRBV28 and J usage is TRBJ1-6; no clear D gene. The CDR3 has 12 residues. Between the trimmed V and J ends, which lost 11 bases and 10 bases, there was a span of 15 bases. Germline V lookup: CDR1 MDHEN, CDR2 SYDVKM. The CDR3 DNA reads as TGTGCCGGCGGAGGAGGGTACTCACCCCTCCACTTT. As protein: CAGGGGYSPLHF.

J is TRBJ2-2 and V is TRBV7-2, with 7 nucleotides matching TRBD2. The length of the CDR3 is 15 residues. CDR1 SGHTA and CDR2 FQGNSA come from the germline V gene. Trimming at V came to 1 base and at J to 3 bases, leaving 2 bases not matched to a gene. The CDR3 nucleotides read TGTGCCAGCAGCTTAGGGGGGGGATACACCGGGGAGCTGTTTTTT. Translated, it gives CASSLGGGYTGELFF.

This clone was picked up one time. V is TRBV28 and J is TRBJ1-3; 7 bases are shared with TRBD1. Germline CDR1 and CDR2: MDHEN and SYDVKM. J was trimmed by 4 bases and V by 7 bases; bases with no gene match: 10. The CDR3 has 15 residues. The CDR3 loop reads CASILQTGTGNTIYF. CDR3 DNA: TGTGCCAGCATTCTGCAGACAGGGACCGGAAACACCATATATTTT.

This chain connects TRBV7-2 to TRBJ2-2; TRBD2 agrees at 7 bases. Germline values: CDR1 SGHTA, CDR2 FQGNSA. The CDR3 extends over 15 amino acids. V was pared by 1 base and J by 3 bases, with 2 bases of the junction left unmatched. The CDR3 nucleotides read TGTGCCAGCAGCTTAGGGGACTACCACACCGGGGAGCTGTTTTTT. Translation gives CASSLGDYHTGELFF.

The table lists this clone with a count of one. The chain links TRBV6-1 to TRBJ1-6; D possibly corresponds to TRBD1 (5 bases). Germline loops: CDR1 MNHNS, CDR2 SASEGT. Between the trimmed V and J ends, which lost 2 bases and 7 bases, there was a span of 9 bases. This CDR3 spans 14 amino acids. The CDR3 sequence is CASSEQGGNSPLHF. The CDR3 bases are TGTGCCAGCAGTGAACAGGGTGGAAATTCACCCCTCCACTTT.

J is TRBJ2-6 and V is TRBV4-1; no reliable D call. CDR3 length equals 16 residues. Trimming stripped 0 bases from V and 0 bases from J, with 6 bases between. The germline CDR1 and CDR2 sequences are MGHRA and YSYEKL. CDR3 residues: CASSQESSSGANVLTF. The DNA of the CDR3 is TGCGCCAGCAGCCAAGAATCCAGCTCTGGGGCCAACGTCCTGACTTTC.

The chain is built from TRBV19 and TRBJ1-5; D not resolved. The CDR3 extends over 13 amino acids. Trimming shortened V by 8 bases and J by 7 bases, and 15 bases separated the two germline ends. Germline V gene sequence: CDR1 LNHDA, CDR2 SQIVND (reference sequence). As DNA, the CDR3 is TGTGCCAGTGTAGGCAGGCCTCGGCAGCCCCAGCATTTT. It translates to CASVGRPRQPQHF.

V and J are TRBV27 and TRBJ2-1; TRBD2 aligns across 8 bases. Trimming took 8 bases from V and 7 from J; bases not matched to a gene: 13. Germline CDR1 and CDR2: MNHEY and SMNVEV (reference sequence). The CDR3 is 15 amino acids. CDR3 nucleotides: TGTGCCAGCTCCCCTCGAGCGGGGGTATCTAATGAGCAGTTCTTC. Translating gives CASSPRAGVSNEQFF.